One and the same sample provided the 23 T cell receptor beta chains below, sequenced in a study of tumor and adjacent non-tumor tissue in lung cancer. The template was RNA from unsorted bulk tissue. TCRbeta libraries were built with three rounds of nested PCR, modified from ARM-PCR. TCRdb re-called the multiplex PCR reads through MiXCR, storing one row per CDR3 protein. In the table there are about 85,000 distinct CDR3 sequences, 61% of which are singletons. Sequencing was performed on lung tumor tissue. All receptors come from a man between 65 and 80 years old with non-small cell lung cancer.

For this clonotype: The junction shows a germline mismatch at one end, possibly a read error. The genes are TRBV28 and TRBJ1-2, with D perhaps matching TRBD1 (5 bases). The CDR3 covers 12 residues. The germline gives CDR1 MDHEN, CDR2 SYDVKM. As DNA, the CDR3 is TGTACCAGCAGTTCTCAGGGATATGGCTACACCTTC. The encoded protein is CTSSSQGYGYTF.

This clonotype was counted a single time. One end of the junction is discordant with germline, which a read error may explain. The J gene is TRBJ2-1, the V gene TRBV11-2, with TRBD2 matching over 12 bases. The V gene's germline CDR1 is SGHAT and CDR2 FQNNGV. The CDR3 covers 16 residues. CDR3 amino acids: CASSSPTSGGRNEHYF. CDR3 bases: TGTGCCAGCAGCTCTCCGACTAGCGGGGGCCGAAATGAGCATTACTTC.

In regard to this clonotype: The CDR3 end shows no conserved phenylalanine or tryptophan, and so a read error is likely. The J gene is TRBJ2-7, the V gene TRBV11-2; 8 nucleotides match TRBD2. The CDR3 extends over 14 amino acids. CDR1 is SGHAT, CDR2 FQNNGV, per germline. The V segment lost 8 bases and the J segment 6 bases; nucleotides outside the gene matches: 12. In DNA form, the CDR3 reads TGTGCCAGCGCCAGTAGCGGGGTGATCCGCGAGCAGTACTTA. Translation gives CASASSGVIREQYL.

Turning to this clonotype: Just one base apart from a much larger clone, this may be a read error. The conserved final phenylalanine or tryptophan is absent from the CDR3, which likely points to a read error. This chain's CDR3 is CASRLGGGPYNEQFY. The CDR3 region has the DNA TGTGCCAGCCGCCTCGGGGGGGGACCCTACAATGAGCAGTTCTAC. This chain joins TRBV3-1 and TRBJ2-1; 8 nucleotides match TRBD2. The germline V gene has CDR1 LGHDT and CDR2 YNNKEL (reference sequence). This CDR3 contains 15 residues. The junction had 8 bases not matched to a gene; V was cut back by 8 bases and J by 2 bases.

The chain combines TRBV5-4 with TRBJ2-7; D uncertain. The CDR3 runs to 11 residues. Germline CDR1 SGHNT, CDR2 YYREEE (reference sequence). V lost 4 bases, J lost 3 bases, and 5 bases lay in between. The CDR3 region is CASSDHYEQYF. The CDR3 DNA sequence: TGTGCCAGCAGCGACCACTACGAGCAGTACTTC.

This clonotype was detected a few times. V is TRBV7-3 and J is TRBJ2-2, with D hard to call. The V end was cut by 8 bases, the J end by 3 bases, with 13 bases between. The CDR3 covers 14 residues. Germline V gene data show CDR1 as SGHTA and CDR2 as FQGTGA. CDR3 loop: CASGSDRDTGELFF. The CDR3 nucleotides read TGTGCCAGCGGCTCCGATCGGGACACCGGGGAGCTGTTTTTT.

This clonotype has at least ten counts. The V gene is TRBV30, the J gene TRBJ1-1, with D uncertain. Germline V gene lookup returns CDR1 GTSNPN and CDR2 SVGIG (reference sequence). V dropped 0 bases and J dropped 3 bases, with 8 bases sitting between them. The CDR3 sequence is 13 residues long. The CDR3: CAWSVLHDTEAFF. The CDR3 nucleotides read TGTGCCTGGAGTGTACTGCACGACACTGAAGCTTTCTTT.

In this sample, this clonotype turned up a few times. Given a much more abundant clone one base away, this may be a read error. This sequence joins TRBV6-1 and TRBJ2-2, with D tentatively TRBD1 (6 bases). CDR1 and CDR2 from the germline V gene are MNHNS and SASEGT. V lost 4 bases and J lost 4, with 22 bases in between. The CDR3 length is 18 residues. The CDR3 sequence is CASSARDNDFARTGELFF. The CDR3 DNA sequence: TGTGCCAGCAGTGCCCGGGACAATGATTTCGCCCGCACCGGGGAGCTGTTTTTT.

The rearrangement joins TRBV6-5 to TRBJ1-6, with D unresolved. The germline CDR1 and CDR2 sequences are MNHEY and SVGAGI. Between the trimmed V and J ends, which lost 9 bases and 8 bases, there was a span of 20 bases. CDR3 length equals 15 residues. The CDR3 region has the DNA TGTGCCAGTAGCCACGCTTATCGGTGGGATTCACCCCTCCACTTT. Protein product: CASSHAYRWDSPLHF.

The genes are TRBV28 and TRBJ2-7; 11 bases are a match to TRBD1. V gave up 6 bases and J gave up 6 bases; unmatched junction bases: 13. The CDR3 is 16 amino acids. CDR1 is MDHEN and CDR2 is SYDVKM in the germline V gene. In nucleotides, the CDR3 is TGTGCCAGCAGACCTCTGGGACAGGGGGGGCTTAGCGAGCAGTACTTC. Amino acids: CASRPLGQGGLSEQYF.

A note on this clonotype: A single base separates this from a much larger clone, so it may be a read error. This chain joins TRBV6-6 and TRBJ2-7; D is unclear. From germline, CDR1 is MNHNY and CDR2 SVGAGI (reference sequence). The CDR3 runs 16 residues. The CDR3 DNA reads as TGTGCCAGCAATCTACCACCGGCCGAGACCCCCTACAAGCAGTACTTC. Its protein is CASNLPPAETPYKQYF.

On this clonotype itself: One end of the junction is discordant with germline, which a read error may explain. V gene TRBV11-2 combines with J gene TRBJ2-5, with D hard to call. This CDR3 has 14 amino acids. CDR1 SGHAT and CDR2 FQNNGV come from the germline V gene. CDR3 nucleotides: TGTACCAGTAGCTTAGATTCCCAGCAAGAGACCCAGTACTTC. Its protein is CTSSLDSQQETQYF. Full variable domain (missing parts from reference TRBV11-2 and TRBJ2-5): EAGVAQSPRYKIIEKRQSVAFWCNPISGHATLYWYQQILGQGPKLLIQFQNNGVVDDSQLPKDRFSAERLKGVDSTLKIQPAKLEDSAVYLCTSSLDSQQETQYFGPGTRLLVL.

This clonotype was counted ten times or more. The rearrangement uses TRBV4-1 and TRBJ1-5, with D maybe TRBD1 (6 bases). The CDR3 runs 18 residues. Trimming pared 4 bases from V and 4 bases from J, leaving 23 bases between. Germline V gene data show CDR1 as MGHRA and CDR2 as YSYEKL. The CDR3 reads CASSPPRGSGARNQPQHF. In nucleotides, the CDR3 is TGCGCCAGCAGCCCTCCCAGAGGCTCGGGGGCGCGAAATCAGCCCCAGCATTTT.

About this clonotype itself: One junction end does not reproduce the germline sequence, and a read error may be involved. The CDR3 bases are TGTGCCACCAGTTACACCGGATTCGGAGAGCTGTTTTTT. The encoded protein is CATSYTGFGELFF. This chain joins TRBV6-5 and TRBJ2-2; unclear D gene. The CDR3 covers 13 residues. Per germline, CDR1 MNHEY and CDR2 SVGAGI.

This clonotype was recorded a few times. The chain recombines TRBV5-1 with TRBJ1-6, with D uncertain. This CDR3 is 13 amino acids long. Trimming pared 2 bases from V and 5 bases from J, leaving 5 bases between. The V gene's germline CDR1 is SGHRS and CDR2 YFSETQ. CDR3 coding DNA: TGCGCCAGCAGCTTTGGTGATAATTCACCCCTCCACTTT. Translated: CASSFGDNSPLHF.

This clonotype was picked up a small number of times. Without the conserved terminal phenylalanine or tryptophan, this CDR3 likely stems from a read error. This chain connects TRBV20-1 to TRBJ1-5; D is unclear. Per the germline V gene, CDR1 is DFQATT and CDR2 is SNEGSKA (reference sequence). CDR3 size: 13 residues. The CDR3 spells CSARDSRKQLQHS. The DNA of the CDR3 is TGCAGTGCTAGAGACTCCCGCAAACAGCTCCAGCATTCT.

This clonotype has only a few counts. Relative to the germline gene, one junction end is altered; a read error may explain this. The chain employs TRBV10-3 and TRBJ2-3; either TRBD1 or TRBD2 may supply D (5 bases each). Per the germline V gene, CDR1 is ENHRY and CDR2 is SYGVKD. CDR3 length: 14 residues. CDR3 bases: TGTGCCATCGGTGACGGGGCATACACAGACACGCAGTATTTT. This encodes CAIGDGAYTDTQYF.

As to this clonotype: A single base separates this from a much larger clone, so it may be a read error. This chain connects TRBV11-2 to TRBJ2-2; either TRBD1 or TRBD2 may fit D (6 bases each). The length of the CDR3 is 13 residues. Germline CDR1 SGHAT, CDR2 FQNNGV. Here the CDR3 DNA reads TGTGCCAACAGCTTACAGGGACCCGGGGGGCTGTTTTTT. Protein: CANSLQGPGGLFF.

This clonotype appeared many times. CDR3 DNA: TGCGCCAGCAGCTCCGGGACAGGGCAAGATACGCAGTATTTT. This encodes CASSSGTGQDTQYF. J is TRBJ2-3 and V is TRBV10-2, with 9 bases fitting TRBD1. The CDR3 totals 14 residues. The J segment lost 5 bases and the V segment lost 6 bases, leaving 6 bases of the junction unmatched. The V gene's germline CDR1 is WSHSY and CDR2 SAAADI.

This clonotype has ten or more counts. The chain joins TRBV4-1 to TRBJ2-1, with D possibly TRBD2 on 6 matching bases. This CDR3 spans 16 amino acids. The V and J ends lost 5 bases and 0 bases respectively, with 14 bases between them. Germline V gene sequence: CDR1 MGHRA, CDR2 YSYEKL. DNA for the CDR3: TGCGCCAGCAGCTTGACCGTCGGGAGCTCCTACAATGAGCAGTTCTTC. It specifies CASSLTVGSSYNEQFF.

This clonotype was seen only a few times. An end of the junction differs from the germline gene, which may be a read error. V usage is TRBV11-2 and J usage is TRBJ2-1; 8 bases map to TRBD2. The CDR3 has 15 amino acids. The germline gives CDR1 SGHAT, CDR2 FQNNGV. In DNA form, the CDR3 reads TGTGCCAACAGCCTAAGCGGGAGTTACTACTATGAGCAGTTCTTC. Translation gives CANSLSGSYYYEQFF.

On this clonotype: This CDR3 is missing its conserved last phenylalanine or tryptophan, likely due to a read error. The chain links TRBV5-6 to TRBJ2-1; no clear D gene. This CDR3 is 18 amino acids long. Germline V lookup: CDR1 SGHDT, CDR2 YYEEEE. CDR3 region: CASSLAPFNPRVFDEQFL. The CDR3 DNA reads as TGCGCCAGCAGCTTGGCCCCTTTCAATCCCCGTGTCTTCGATGAGCAGTTCTTA.

As regards this clonotype: An end of the junction differs from the germline gene, which may be a read error. The chain recombines TRBV5-4 with TRBJ2-6; 7 bases match TRBD1. The germline gives CDR1 SGHNT, CDR2 YYREEE (reference sequence). The CDR3 has 21 amino acids. This CDR3 is CASSFGPETGRIVSGANVLIF. DNA of the CDR3: TGTGCCAGCAGCTTCGGACCCGAGACAGGGCGGATTGTCTCTGGGGCCAACGTCCTGATTTTC.